Below are 4 T cell receptor beta chains sequenced from a single sample in a study of T-cell reconstitution after alpha-beta-depleted transplantation in children. It was with unique molecular identifiers that the TCRbeta library was prepared. TCRdb re-analysed the PCR reads in MiXCR, keeping a single row per CDR3 protein. Among approximately 200,000 distinct CDR3 sequences listed, roughly 15% were seen once. Sequenced material: PBMCs from the stem cell graft donor, taken from the stem cell graft. The receptors come from a human donor who donated a stem cell graft to a child with acute lymphoblastic leukemia.

This clonotype was seen at least ten times. The chain combines TRBV20-1 with TRBJ2-3; tentatively, D is TRBD1 or TRBD2 (5 bases each). The V and J ends lost 1 base and 3 bases respectively, with 14 bases between them. The CDR3 runs to 15 residues. CDR1 and CDR2 (germline): DFQATT, SNEGSKA (reference sequence). DNA for the CDR3: TGCAGTGCTAGAGCGCCTCTAGCAGGGACAGATACGCAGTATTTT. Its protein is CSARAPLAGTDTQYF.

At least ten counts were recorded for this clonotype. This chain connects TRBV7-9 to TRBJ1-5; D is uncertain. V was clipped by 5 bases and J by 0 bases, with 5 bases between them. The germline V gene has CDR1 SEHNR and CDR2 FQNEAQ (reference sequence). CDR3 size: 13 residues. CDR3 coding DNA: TGTGCCAGCAGCCCCAATAGCAATCAGCCCCAGCATTTT. Translation gives CASSPNSNQPQHF.

A few counts support this clonotype. The V and J genes are TRBV5-1 and TRBJ1-1; possible D gene TRBD1, 6 bases. The CDR3 contains 13 residues. Deletions cut 2 bases from V and 6 bases from J, with 11 bases between. Germline CDR1 SGHRS, CDR2 YFSETQ. CDR3 protein: CASSFEGDAEAFF. CDR3 DNA sequence: TGCGCCAGCAGCTTTGAGGGGGACGCTGAAGCTTTCTTT.

This clonotype was seen a handful of times. The J gene is TRBJ2-4, the V gene TRBV10-3; unclear D gene. Between the trimmed V and J ends, which lost 6 bases and 6 bases, there was a span of 12 bases. The CDR3 runs to 13 residues. Germline values: CDR1 ENHRY, CDR2 SYGVKD. The CDR3 DNA reads as TGTGCCATCAGCGAATCACTTGGAAACATTCAGTACTTC. Translated: CAISESLGNIQYF.